This T cell receptor beta chain derives from a study of cytomegalovirus exposure and HLA in healthy donors (dated by TCRdb to 2015 to 2018). At the level of the whole study: An earlier analysis of approximately 640 of the donors reported approximately 290 Gb of sequence data and 100 million to 130 million unique TCR beta sequences from 150 million to 200 million T cells. Around 300 gigabases of sequencing data and 80 million or so unique TCR sequences were included in an early release covering several hundred HLA-typed donors. The genetic ancestry cluster associated with self-reported Caucasian donors included 65% to 90% of the 300 to 400 genotyped donors. The study aimed to test whether signatures of past pathogen exposure could be identified by cataloging public T cell receptors. The study used immunosequencing to profile the T cell repertoires of 666 subjects and linked those repertoires to cytomegalovirus serostatus. Along with the approximately 700-subject first cohort, a separate validation cohort of over a hundred different subjects was used. High-throughput TCR immunosequencing, statistical association of individual TCRs with disease status, and machine learning were combined to predict cytomegalovirus infection status. A later analysis re-examined previously published TCR beta repertoires from over 500 donors and added high-resolution HLA genotyping to investigate patterns of TCR occurrence. Rather than using new phenotypic data, the later analysis identified candidate immune exposures from TCR beta sequences and from how often those sequences occurred across donors. To decide whether each TCR beta V gene segment behaved as functional or pseudogenic, an earlier analysis of nearly 600 of the donors relied on high-throughput TCR beta sequencing. Alongside the repertoire data, information on donor age, sex, ethnicity and CMV serostatus was compiled. Genome-wide SNP genotypes for about 65% of the roughly 670 donors were used in a later genetic analysis, which treated that subset as a discovery cohort. Every repertoire in the discovery cohort had been generated on one and the same sequencing platform. HLA typing included class I and class II loci at four-digit resolution. Typing coverage differed by locus: A, B, C, DRB1 and DQB1 were typed in about 620-640 donors, DQA1 in 522, DPA1 in 600 to 610, and DPB1 in 472. Roughly five DR-DQ haplotypes were treated as single units for association and clustering because of strong linkage in the cohort. Among several hundred genotyped donors of the cohort, an average of approximately 220,000 unique TCR beta nucleotide sequences was sequenced per donor, of which about 19% were non-productive.

Libraries were made using the immunoSEQ multiplex PCR assay. The multiplex PCR relied on a mix of 60 forward primers for TCR Vbeta segments and 13 reverse primers for TCR Jbeta segments. The CDR3 region of rearranged TCR beta genes was amplified from genomic DNA by a multiplex PCR assay. On the Illumina HiSeq System, the amplified TCR beta libraries were sequenced as 87-base-pair reads. The authors' analysis ran thus. Across the 700 or so repertoires, a later analysis counted about 81 million unique TCR beta chains, roughly 11 million of which were shared by at least two donors. Raw reads were error-corrected and collapsed into unique sequences with a nearest-neighbor algorithm that merged closely related sequences to remove PCR and sequencing errors. CDR3 sequences were aligned to IMGT reference sequences to assign V, D and J gene segments. For a sequence to be retained, a match of at least six nucleotides was required to both a V gene segment and a J gene segment. A rearrangement counted as productive if the CDR3 had no stop codons and remained in frame with V and J, and every other rearrangement counted as non-productive. CDR3 was defined by IMGT convention, running from the second conserved V-encoded cysteine to the conserved J-encoded phenylalanine. Sequences without an unambiguous match to a single V gene segment were excluded from the earlier analysis of about 600 of the donors. In an earlier analysis of some 590 of the donors, a V segment was called functional when productive rearrangements were above 56.7%, and segregating when the standard deviation between donors exceeded 5%. A statistical classification framework was developed to diagnose cytomegalovirus status using the catalog of TCR beta chain sequences. In a later analysis, TCR nucleotide sequences were compared against IMGT/GENE-DB human TR gene sequences so that V and J genes could be assigned. Using the TCRdist pipeline, a later analysis assigned CDR3 sequences along with most-parsimonious VDJ recombination scenarios. In a later analysis, each TCR beta chain was defined by its CDR3 amino acid sequence together with its V-gene family, and reads without a unique V-gene family were excluded. To address suspected cross-contamination and a sequencing artifact, a later analysis removed around 590 highly shared, low-generation-probability nucleotide sequences. A later analysis calculated a clonal expansion index for each public chain from normalized within-repertoire ranks of inferred template counts. Generation probabilities in a later analysis came from a VDJ recombination model fitted to out-of-frame rearrangements, and those results were checked against IGoR. In a later analysis, hypergeometric tests were used to score TCR-TCR, TCR-HLA and TCR-CMV co-occurrence, with a repertoire-size bias correction applied to TCR pairs. False discovery rates were estimated in a later analysis by permuting HLA or CMV assignments 20 times. In a later analysis, co-occurring TCRs were grouped using DBSCAN, with TCRdist sequence similarity added in when clustering inside HLA-allele-positive subsets. Repertoires with fewer than 30,000 or more than 120,000 public chains were left out of co-occurrence clustering, as were a handful of repertoires with anomalous nucleotide sharing. TCRdb mirrors the immuneACCESS table, restricted to in-frame sequences. Some clones are absent from its copies; in checked studies, under half trace to an unresolved V gene, and the reason for the others is unknown. V and J calls plus clone size are reproduced from that table; the DNA served to infer D and trimming. For this sample there are some 150,000 clones; roughly 80% appear just once. The top ten clonotypes cover roughly 4% of the sample.

The cohort was made up of 666 healthy bone marrow donors. All cohort members were sampled while nominally healthy, although unrecorded immune exposures were likely present. The donor was CMV seropositive and belonged to the group of a few hundred seropositive cohort members. Each donor provided a peripheral blood sample, and peripheral blood mononuclear cells were used for TCR beta sequencing. Genomic DNA was extracted from the blood cell samples with the Qiagen DNeasy Blood Extraction Kit. For this clone: What this receptor recognizes is not known. Base qualities are not provided; no much larger clone lies one nucleotide away.

Findings and caveats that apply to the study as a whole: While some public TCRs were present in many individuals, most TCR sequences turned up only very rarely across donors. According to a later analysis, most CMV-associated TCR beta chains appeared to be HLA-restricted, and the HLA associations seemed to be driven largely by CMV exposure. Compared with equally common non-associated chains, HLA-associated TCR beta chains in a later analysis were more clonally expanded and had lower generation probabilities. At a false discovery rate of 0.05, a later analysis linked some 17,000 TCR beta sequences to specific HLA alleles. V-gene and J-gene trimming of TCR beta chains was associated with a missense DCLRE1C variant in a later genetic analysis, and the association was replicated in an independent cohort. Linkage disequilibrium might explain the correlated functional status among segregating V segments, but an unknown experimental factor could not be ruled out. For the cohort, immune exposure information was limited to CMV serostatus. In an earlier analysis of roughly 500 of the donors, most TCR beta V segments appeared in productive rearrangements about 90% or about 30% of the time, broadly matching IMGT annotations. Over 15 rarely observed V segments, including chromosome 9 orphons, were excluded from the earlier analysis of some 590 of the donors because counts were too low. When HLA alleles, especially DR and DQ, strongly co-occurred, attributing TCR associations to individual alleles was difficult. A cluster of highly shared sequence variants was judged likely to be a technical artifact of the sequencing pipeline. The study gave a list of about 170 TCR beta chains associated with cytomegalovirus. In a later genetic analysis, fewer N-insertions in productive TCRs were reported among donors in an Asian-associated ancestry cluster than the roughly 710-donor mean. The authors suggested that the approach could potentially be generalized to other disease states and immunological phenotypes. The cohort was sequenced for TCR beta chains only, and without alpha or paired-chain data the features that could be detected were limited. Roughly uniform sequencing depth across donors was assumed in presence/absence analyses, although this assumption may not hold. A few of the identified cytomegalovirus-associated TCR beta chains were confirmed in vitro to be specific for cytomegalovirus antigens. In a later analysis, several top co-occurrence clusters were reported to appear linked to parvovirus B19, influenza, CMV and Epstein-Barr virus. Cytomegalovirus status was reported to be diagnosed by the classifier with high specificity and sensitivity in both the original and validation cohorts. The 87-base-pair reads could not distinguish some IMGT-functional V segments, including TRBV6-2 and TRBV6-3, so those segments were excluded. A further reported finding was that TCR beta sequences accurately predicted the HLA-A and HLA-B alleles for most subjects in the first cohort. A later analysis found that TCR association rates varied across HLA loci, with DRB1 alleles showing the most associated TCRs and HLA-C alleles the fewest. Because HLA typing was unavailable for some donors at each locus, only the typed subset was used in association tests.

The germline V gene encodes CDR1 MGHDK and CDR2 SYGVNS. Spanning cysteine to phenylalanine, the CDR3 consists of 14 amino acids. Only CDR3 DNA is held: 42 bases, read in frame from base 1. Trimmed from V: 3 bases; trimmed from J: 9 bases; junction bases lacking a gene match: 8. Sequenced material: PBMCs. The TCR comes from a woman in her thirties or forties in good health and CMV-seropositive. The chain couples TRBV25-1 to TRBJ2-1; 7 bases in the middle match TRBD1. The sequenced DNA: TGTGCCAGCAGTGACCCAGACAGGGTTGGTGAGCAGTTCTTC. Its translation reads: CASSDPDRVGEQFF.